These T cell receptor beta chains were read from a single sample in a study of CD8+ T cells in alopecia areata. Method: immunoSEQ multiplex PCR; TCRdb's copy keeps in-frame clones and lacks some. The sample contains hundreds of thousands of clones, about two thirds of which appear only once. Sequenced here: CD4+ T cells sorted from blood, sampled at week 0. These receptors were taken from a human donor with alopecia areata. Both conserved end residues are part of each CDR3. The D gene is left open where the match is weak. Rows give clone size only sometimes, using once, few, many, or a class for an expanded clone.

D gene: -; clone size: -; V gene: TRBV5-4; J gene: TRBJ2-5; CDR3 DNA: TGTGCCAGCAGCTCGGGTTGGACCCAGTACTTC; CDR3 protein: CASSSGWTQYF
D gene: -; clone size: many; V gene: TRBV6-1; J gene: TRBJ2-1; CDR3 DNA: TGTGCCAGCAGGCTCGGGACACAATACAATGAGCAGTTCTTC; CDR3 protein: CASRLGTQYNEQFF
D gene: -; clone size: -; V gene: TRBV29-1; J gene: TRBJ1-1; CDR3 DNA: TGCAGCGTTGCCAGGACAGTGAACACTGAAGCTTTCTTT; CDR3 protein: CSVARTVNTEAFF
D gene: TRBD2; clone size: -; V gene: TRBV29-1; J gene: TRBJ2-5; CDR3 DNA: TGCAGCGTTGCCTTACTAGCGGGGGGACTCCAAGAGACCCAGTACTTC; CDR3 protein: CSVALLAGGLQETQYF
D gene: -; clone size: -; V gene: TRBV7-2; J gene: TRBJ2-7; CDR3 DNA: TGTGCCAGCAGCCAGGGGATGGTTTACGAGCAGTACTTC; CDR3 protein: CASSQGMVYEQYF
D gene: TRBD1; clone size: -; V gene: TRBV29-1; J gene: TRBJ1-4; CDR3 DNA: TGCAGCGTTAGGGGGCGGGAAAAACTGTTTTTT; CDR3 protein: CSVRGREKLFF
D gene: -; clone size: few; V gene: TRBV5-4; J gene: TRBJ2-1; CDR3 DNA: TGTGCCAGCAGCTTGGAACGGGAATACAATGAGCAGTTCTTC; CDR3 protein: CASSLEREYNEQFF
D gene: -; clone size: -; V gene: TRBV29-1; J gene: TRBJ1-4; CDR3 DNA: TGCAGCGCCCAGAGAGACGGGGGTGAAAAACTGTTTTTT; CDR3 protein: CSAQRDGGEKLFF
D gene: TRBD2; clone size: -; V gene: TRBV7-9; J gene: TRBJ2-1; CDR3 DNA: TGTGCCAGCAGCCCCCTGCGCGGGGGGGCCTACAATGAGCAGTTCTTC; CDR3 protein: CASSPLRGGAYNEQFF
D gene: -; clone size: -; V gene: TRBV7-8; J gene: TRBJ1-2; CDR3 DNA: TGTGCCAGCAGCTTAGGTGGGGAAGCTAACTATGGCTACACCTTC; CDR3 protein: CASSLGGEANYGYTF
D gene: TRBD1; clone size: -; V gene: TRBV29-1; J gene: TRBJ1-2; CDR3 DNA: TGCAGCGTTGATGGGACAGGGAGAAACTATGGCTACACCTTC; CDR3 protein: CSVDGTGRNYGYTF
D gene: -; clone size: once; V gene: TRBV4-1; J gene: TRBJ1-1; CDR3 DNA: TGCGCCAGCAGCCAAGTTGGAGCTGAAGCTTTCTTT; CDR3 protein: CASSQVGAEAFF
D gene: -; clone size: -; V gene: TRBV18; J gene: TRBJ1-5; CDR3 DNA: TGTGCCAGCTCACCACTGAGCAATCAGCCCCAGCATTTT; CDR3 protein: CASSPLSNQPQHF
D gene: -; clone size: -; V gene: TRBV30; J gene: TRBJ2-5; CDR3 DNA: TGTGCCTGGAGTGTTGTACTTCAAGAGACCCAGTACTTC; CDR3 protein: CAWSVVLQETQYF
D gene: -; clone size: few; V gene: TRBV30; J gene: TRBJ1-2; CDR3 DNA: TGTGCCTGGAGTCCGGGTAGGGGGAGCAACTATGGCTACACCTTC; CDR3 protein: CAWSPGRGSNYGYTF
D gene: -; clone size: -; V gene: TRBV27; J gene: TRBJ2-7; CDR3 DNA: TGTGCCAGCAGTTTCCCCGACAGAGGCGAGCAGTACTTC; CDR3 protein: CASSFPDRGEQYF
D gene: TRBD1; clone size: -; V gene: TRBV29-1; J gene: TRBJ2-5; CDR3 DNA: TGCAGCGCACGACAGGGATGGGAGACCCAGTACTTC; CDR3 protein: CSARQGWETQYF
D gene: -; clone size: -; V gene: TRBV30; J gene: TRBJ2-7; CDR3 DNA: TGTGCCTGGGATCAGGGAGCAGGGGAGCAGTACTTC; CDR3 protein: CAWDQGAGEQYF
D gene: TRBD1; clone size: once; V gene: TRBV5-1; J gene: TRBJ2-6; CDR3 DNA: TGCGCCAGCAGCTCGTCCCGGGACAGTTCTGGGGCCAACGTCCTGACTTTC; CDR3 protein: CASSSSRDSSGANVLTF
D gene: -; clone size: -; V gene: TRBV29-1; J gene: TRBJ2-2; CDR3 DNA: TGCAGCGTTGGGCAGGGCACCGGGGAGCTGTTTTTT; CDR3 protein: CSVGQGTGELFF
D gene: TRBD2; clone size: once; V gene: TRBV12-5; J gene: TRBJ2-2; CDR3 DNA: TGTGCTAGTGGTTTGGGAGGACTAGCAGGGCTCCGCACCGGGGAGCTGTTTTTT; CDR3 protein: CASGLGGLAGLRTGELFF
D gene: -; clone size: -; V gene: TRBV15; J gene: TRBJ2-7; CDR3 DNA: TGTGCCACCAGCAGAGTGGCCACCAGGGTTATCAACGAGCAGTACTTC; CDR3 protein: CATSRVATRVINEQYF
D gene: -; clone size: once; V gene: TRBV6-6; J gene: TRBJ2-7; CDR3 DNA: TGTGCCAGCAACGGTCCCTACGAGCAGTACTTC; CDR3 protein: CASNGPYEQYF
D gene: -; clone size: -; V gene: TRBV29-1; J gene: TRBJ2-5; CDR3 DNA: TGCAGCGTTGGAAGGGAGACCCAGTACTTC; CDR3 protein: CSVGRETQYF
D gene: -; clone size: -; V gene: TRBV6-1; J gene: TRBJ2-2; CDR3 DNA: TGTGCCAGCAGGACGTTAGGGCAGGGCGCCGGGGAGCTGTTTTTT; CDR3 protein: CASRTLGQGAGELFF
D gene: -; clone size: -; V gene: TRBV2; J gene: TRBJ2-1; CDR3 DNA: TGTGCCAGCAGTGAAAGGAGGGTAGGGGCCAATGAGCAGTTCTTC; CDR3 protein: CASSERRVGANEQFF
D gene: -; clone size: once; V gene: TRBV5-1; J gene: TRBJ2-2; CDR3 DNA: TGCGCCAGCAGCGGGAGCCAGGGAAGCACCGGGGAGCTGTTTTTT; CDR3 protein: CASSGSQGSTGELFF
D gene: -; clone size: -; V gene: TRBV29-1; J gene: TRBJ1-2; CDR3 DNA: TGCAGCGTTGAAAGGGGCCTCTATGGCTACACCTTC; CDR3 protein: CSVERGLYGYTF
D gene: -; clone size: -; V gene: TRBV5-6; J gene: TRBJ2-2; CDR3 DNA: TGTGCCAGCAGACCAGGGGCGGCCACCGGGGAGCTGTTTTTT; CDR3 protein: CASRPGAATGELFF
D gene: TRBD2; clone size: -; V gene: TRBV5-1; J gene: TRBJ2-1; CDR3 DNA: TGCGCCAGCAGCTTGGAAGCGGGGGCTCACAATGAGCAGTTCTTC; CDR3 protein: CASSLEAGAHNEQFF
D gene: -; clone size: -; V gene: TRBV6-6; J gene: TRBJ1-2; CDR3 DNA: TGTGCCAGCACCCCATTTGGGACGGGAGGGAACACCTTC; CDR3 protein: CASTPFGTGGNTF
D gene: TRBD1; clone size: -; V gene: TRBV10-3; J gene: TRBJ1-2; CDR3 DNA: TGTGCCATCAGTGAGTCGGACAGGACCTATGGCTACACCTTC; CDR3 protein: CAISESDRTYGYTF
D gene: TRBD1; clone size: -; V gene: TRBV7-9; J gene: TRBJ2-1; CDR3 DNA: TGTGCCAGCAGCTACCGGGACAGGGCTTACAATGAGCAGTTCTTC; CDR3 protein: CASSYRDRAYNEQFF
D gene: -; clone size: -; V gene: TRBV4-1; J gene: TRBJ1-6; CDR3 DNA: TGCGCCAGCAGCCAAGTGGCTCGCCAGGCACCCCTCCACTTT; CDR3 protein: CASSQVARQAPLHF
D gene: -; clone size: -; V gene: TRBV29-1; J gene: TRBJ2-7; CDR3 DNA: TGCAGCGCCCGGACAGCCAATTACCAGTACTTC; CDR3 protein: CSARTANYQYF